The 9 T cell receptor beta chains below were found in one sample sequenced in a study of control samples from healthy donors and cancer patients. Profiled with immunoSEQ multiplex PCR; TCRdb holds only in-frame clones, not every one. The table includes about 40,000 clones, more than 85% detected once. Sequencing was carried out using blood. The receptors derive from a woman aged 50 to 65 in good health.

This chain joins TRBV7-2 and TRBJ1-6; no clear D. V was shortened by 1 base and J by 10 bases, with 8 bases between the two germline ends. CDR1 and CDR2 (germline): SGHTA, FQGNSA. CDR3 length equals 13 residues. The CDR3 DNA is TGTGCCAGCAGCTTAGAGAGGGCATCACCCCTCCACTTT. Protein product: CASSLERASPLHF.

The CDR3 loop reads CASSHRGYTF. Here the CDR3 DNA reads TGTGCCAGCAGTCATAGGGGCTACACCTTC. The V call is TRBV28, the J call TRBJ1-2; D not certain. Trimming cost V 5 bases and J 8 bases, with 6 bases left between them. The CDR3 consists of 10 residues. Germline V gene data show CDR1 as MDHEN and CDR2 as SYDVKM.

The gene calls are TRBV30 and TRBJ2-3; tentatively, D is TRBD1 (6 bases). Deletions cut 0 bases from V and 4 bases from J, with 14 bases between. CDR1 is GTSNPN, CDR2 SVGIG, per germline (reference sequence). CDR3 length: 15 amino acids. The CDR3 is CAWSVWDTSPDTQYF. CDR3 nucleotide sequence: TGTGCCTGGAGTGTATGGGACACCTCCCCAGATACGCAGTATTTT.

V is TRBV9 and J is TRBJ2-3; TRBD2 might be the D (6 bases). CDR1 is SGDLS, CDR2 YYNGEE, per germline. The length of the CDR3 is 15 residues. The V end lost 0 bases, the J end lost 2 bases, and 10 bases lay between the germline ends. Here the CDR3 reads CASSVGAGITDTQYF. The CDR3 DNA reads as TGTGCCAGCAGCGTAGGGGCGGGGATCACAGATACGCAGTATTTT.

The chain is built from TRBV2 and TRBJ1-5; the D is unclear. CDR3 length: 14 amino acids. Trimming took 7 bases from V and 5 from J, leaving 15 bases between them. Germline V gene lookup returns CDR1 SNHLY and CDR2 FYNNEI. The CDR3 region has the DNA TGTGCCAGCATAGAGTTTCTTTCGGATCAGCCCCAGCATTTT. Amino acid sequence: CASIEFLSDQPQHF.

The gene calls are TRBV9 and TRBJ1-6; perhaps TRBD1 as D (6 bases). Trimming shortened V by 3 bases and J by 7 bases, and 17 bases separated the two germline ends. The germline V gene encodes CDR1 SGDLS and CDR2 YYNGEE. The length of the CDR3 is 16 residues. The CDR3 protein is CASSAHREGYNSPLHF. The CDR3 nucleotides read TGTGCCAGCAGCGCGCACAGGGAAGGCTACAATTCACCCCTCCACTTT.

The V and J genes are TRBV11-1 and TRBJ1-1, with D tentatively TRBD1 (6 bases). The germline CDR1 and CDR2 sequences are SGHAT and FQDESV (reference sequence). Trimming took off 4 bases at V and 4 bases at J, with 13 bases between the two ends. CDR3 length equals 14 residues. In DNA, the CDR3 is TGTGCCAGCAGCTCACCAAGACAGGCCACTGAAGCTTTCTTT. It codes for CASSSPRQATEAFF.

This chain uses TRBV19 with TRBJ1-3; D unclear. The CDR3 sequence is 14 residues long. Trimming cost V 6 bases and J 0 bases, with 9 bases left between them. CDR1 is LNHDA, CDR2 SQIVND, per germline (reference sequence). CDR3 sequence: CASRDGSSGNTIYF. The CDR3 bases are TGTGCCAGTAGAGACGGGAGCTCTGGAAACACCATATATTTT.

The chain uses TRBV19 and TRBJ1-6, with D possibly being TRBD1 (5 bases). V gave up 10 bases and J gave up 0 bases, with 13 bases separating them. This CDR3 has 15 amino acids. The germline gives CDR1 LNHDA, CDR2 SQIVND (reference sequence). The CDR3 reads CATRASSSYNSPLHF. CDR3 nucleotide sequence: TGTGCCACCAGGGCCTCGAGCTCCTATAATTCACCCCTCCACTTT.